This entry describes one T cell receptor beta chain. V gave up 3 bases and J gave up 5 bases, with 8 bases separating them. The CDR3 totals 12 residues. Germline V gene data show CDR1 as KGHSH and CDR2 as LQKENI. The data were produced by immunoSEQ multiplex PCR, yet TCRdb's version contains in-frame clones alone and is incomplete. This sample has about 69,000 clones; around 80% occur once, and the top ten carry about 4.5%. These data come from a study of early stage breast cancer tumors. This sequence was found in a person aged 35 to 50 with breast cancer. V gene TRBV18 combines with J gene TRBJ2-7; D is uncertain. Sequenced: blood. CDR3 in DNA: TGTGCCAGCTCACCGGGCCTTAACGAGCAGTACTTC. The encoded protein is CASSPGLNEQYF. The full variable domain, with the rest looked up from reference TRBV18 and TRBJ2-7, is NAGVMQNPRHLVRRRGQEARLRCSPMKGHSHVYWYRQLPEEGLKFMVYLQKENIIDESGMPKERFSAEFPKEGPSILRIQQVVRGDSAAYFCASSPGLNEQYFGPGTRLTVT.